The text below deals with one TCR beta chain. Its antigen is not identified. The data stem from a study of cytomegalovirus exposure and HLA in healthy donors. For the study at large: T cells numbering about 200 million yielded around 120 million unique TCR beta sequences in an earlier analysis.

The CDR3 is 14 amino acids. Germline assignment: CDR1 SGHRS and CDR2 YFSETQ. V dropped 4 bases and J dropped 1; count of bases not matched to a gene: 4. PCR primers comprised 60 Vbeta and 13 Jbeta primers. Clones were sequenced by immunoSEQ multiplex PCR, and TCRdb holds only the in-frame ones, with some missing. The sample has 200,000 to 300,000 clones; 82% are singletons. Study-wide results and limits: High specificity and sensitivity for cytomegalovirus status were reported for the classifier.

The specimen sequenced was PBMCs. The chain links TRBV5-1 to TRBJ1-1; TRBD1 matches 7 bases. This clonotype was obtained from a woman aged 40 to 50 in good health and CMV-seropositive. The CDR3 sequence is CASSPQGGNTEAFF. The CDR3 DNA follows: TGCGCCAGCAGCCCCCAGGGGGGGAACACTGAAGCTTTCTTT.